Listed below are T cell receptor beta chains from one sample, sequenced in a study of technical replicates of blood from a few donors. The assay was immunoSEQ multiplex PCR, and TCRdb's table has in-frame clones only and misses some. The sample includes some 70,000 clones, around nine tenths seen only once; the top ten take 0.38%. Specimen: T cells isolated from PBMCs. These receptors came from a human donor in good health. Each CDR3 is given with its conserved first and last residue.

v_gene,j_gene,CDR3aa
TRBV11-2,TRBJ2-7,CASHAGITYEQYF
TRBV7-9,TRBJ1-5,CASSLEWDREHQPQHF
TRBV29-1,TRBJ2-3,CSVTGTGPADTQYF
TRBV9,TRBJ2-1,CASSPGLAGPYNEQFF
TRBV29-1,TRBJ2-5,CSGQGSSAETQYF
TRBV10-3,TRBJ2-7,CAISELNEQYF
TRBV14,TRBJ1-3,CASSPWTFSGNTIYF
TRBV11-3,TRBJ1-2,CASSPGQGRIYGYTF
TRBV6-1,TRBJ1-5,CASSENRGLGQPQHF
TRBV7-6,TRBJ2-2,CASSRTRKGELFF
TRBV6-5,TRBJ1-1,CASSRDRVSSEAFF
TRBV19,TRBJ1-1,CASSILVNTEAFF
TRBV14,TRBJ2-5,CASSQHTGQGKETQYF
TRBV5-1,TRBJ1-2,CASSPATGTFYGYTF
TRBV5-8,TRBJ1-5,CASSPGTGSNQPQHF
TRBV9,TRBJ2-4,CASSPTGDIQYF
TRBV30,TRBJ2-7,CAWAREQGNVYEQYF
TRBV9,TRBJ2-2,CASSSRTSGTTGELFF
TRBV6-5,TRBJ2-1,CASSVAGGLYEQFF
TRBV21-1,TRBJ1-2,CASSKGSGTDPRHTF
TRBV30,TRBJ2-1,CAWMAGLGSGEQFF
TRBV10-3,TRBJ1-2,CAISEPGTSHGYTF
TRBV4-1,TRBJ2-7,CASSQHVGPYVAYEQYF
TRBV11-3,TRBJ2-2,CASSSGLGGVWTGELFF
TRBV5-1,TRBJ2-1,CASSPGGQGNEQFF
TRBV29-1,TRBJ1-2,CSVGYRGYGYTF
TRBV12-5,TRBJ1-1,CASGFGNTEAFF
TRBV29-1,TRBJ1-5,CSVNIDSYSNQPQHF
TRBV19,TRBJ2-4,CASRGQGYIAKNIQYF